This T cell receptor beta chain was sequenced in a study of a mutant IDH1 vaccine in newly diagnosed glioma. Study outcomes and limitations: Pseudoprogression appeared independent of alterations in top peripheral clonotypes.

Of note for this clone: Its cognate antigen is unknown.

Sequenced by immunoSEQ multiplex PCR; TCRdb stores in-frame clones only, minus some. The table records tens of thousands of clones, around three quarters of them present only once. V was pared by 3 bases and J by 4 bases, with 12 bases of the junction left unmatched. CDR3 length: 18 residues. Germline CDR1 LNHDA, CDR2 SQIVND (reference sequence). Described time point: baseline, week 1 (first vaccination visit). Regarding treatment: pre-vaccination baseline after standard-of-care therapy. The donors had new WHO grade 3 or 4 astrocytomas; these were IDH1-mutant and ATRX-lost. This TCR derives from a woman aged 35 to 49 with glioma. Sequencing used PBMCs, obtained from a glioma patient treated with radiotherapy, temozolomide or both. V gene TRBV19 combines with J gene TRBJ1-5; 10 bases are a match to TRBD1. CDR3 amino acids: CASSMAPWDRGNNQPQHF. The CDR3 DNA reads TGTGCCAGTAGTATGGCCCCTTGGGACAGGGGCAATAATCAGCCCCAGCATTTT.